This entry lists 11 T cell receptor beta chains sequenced from one sample in a study of CD8+ T cells in alopecia areata. The authors extracted RNA and reverse transcribed it into cDNA as the sequencing template. TCRdb keeps only in-frame clones here, not all; method: immunoSEQ multiplex PCR. In the table there are approximately 200,000 clones, 50% to 60% of which are singletons. Stated treatment: oral pan-JAK inhibitor, 5-10 mg twice daily. Material: CD4+ T cells sorted from blood, obtained at week 4, from a patient treated with tofacitinib. The receptors shown here come from a human donor with alopecia areata.

The chain employs TRBV2 and TRBJ2-7, with 8 positions matching TRBD2. Trimming removed 5 bases from V and 6 bases from J; junction bases left unmatched: 9. The CDR3 spans 14 residues. The germline V gene has CDR1 SNHLY and CDR2 FYNNEI. CDR3 nucleotides: TGTGCCAGCAGTCACAGCGGGAGTAGCGCCGAGCAGTACTTC. Its protein is CASSHSGSSAEQYF.

The chain joins TRBV29-1 to TRBJ2-3, with D possibly being TRBD2 (7 bases). CDR1 and CDR2 (germline): SQVTM, ANQGSEA. The length of the CDR3 is 14 residues. V gave up 0 bases and J gave up 8 bases, with 15 bases separating them. The CDR3 region is CSVEEGGLGATQYF. CDR3 nucleotide sequence: TGCAGCGTTGAAGAGGGGGGGCTCGGGGCTACGCAGTATTTT.

The V call is TRBV27, the J call TRBJ2-7; TRBD1 aligns across 7 bases. The V gene end was trimmed by 4 bases and the J gene end by 5 bases; junction bases not matched to a gene: 8. The CDR3 contains 14 residues. CDR1 is MNHEY, CDR2 SMNVEV, per germline (reference sequence). The CDR3 DNA is TGTGCCAGCAGTTCACTGGACAGGAGAGACGAGCAGTACTTC. This translates into CASSSLDRRDEQYF.

The rearrangement joins TRBV12-5 to TRBJ2-2; TRBD1 might be the D (6 bases). Between the trimmed V and J ends, which lost 4 bases and 1 base, there was a span of 16 bases. The germline gives CDR1 LGHNT, CDR2 FRNRAP. The CDR3 covers 17 residues. CDR3 bases: TGTGCTAGTGGTTCCCAATCCGGGACATTGAACACCGGGGAGCTGTTTTTT. It yields the protein CASGSQSGTLNTGELFF.

This clone was seen more than once but under ten times. The chain uses TRBV29-1 and TRBJ2-3, with 12 bases that match TRBD2. Germline values: CDR1 SQVTM, CDR2 ANQGSEA. The CDR3 is 14 amino acids. V shed 7 bases and J 3 bases; nucleotides not matched to a gene: 5. The CDR3 region has the DNA TGCAGCGCCGTTGGGACTAGCGGGACAGATACGCAGTATTTT. It yields the protein CSAVGTSGTDTQYF.

The genes are TRBV5-1 and TRBJ2-5; 8 positions agree with TRBD1. This CDR3 has 17 residues. The junction had 12 bases not matched to a gene; V was cut back by 4 bases and J by 1 base. CDR1 and CDR2 from the germline V gene are SGHRS and YFSETQ. The DNA for the CDR3 is TGCGCCAGCAGCACCGGGACAGGACGGACTCTCCAAGAGACCCAGTACTTC. This sequence encodes CASSTGTGRTLQETQYF.

The rearrangement uses TRBV30 and TRBJ1-5, with D possibly being TRBD1 (6 bases). The ends were cut back, 1 base at V and 2 bases at J, with 12 bases in the middle. Germline V gene lookup returns CDR1 GTSNPN and CDR2 SVGIG (reference sequence). The length of the CDR3 is 15 residues. Written as DNA, the CDR3 is TGTGCCTGGAGTGGCGGGGGCGCAGGCAATCAGCCCCAGCATTTT. Amino acids: CAWSGGGAGNQPQHF. Using reference TRBV30 and TRBJ1-5 for the parts outside the CDR3, the full variable domain is SQTIHQWPATLVQPVGSPLSLECTVEGTSNPNLYWYRQAAGRGLQLLFYSVGIGQISSEVPQNLSASRPQDRQFILSSKKLLLSDSGFYLCAWSGGGAGNQPQHFGDGTRLSIL.

This chain uses TRBV7-2 with TRBJ2-2; D ambiguous. This CDR3 spans 14 amino acids. Deletions cut 1 base from V and 6 bases from J, with 9 bases between. Per the germline V gene, CDR1 is SGHTA and CDR2 is FQGNSA. CDR3 residues: CASSLGRTAGELFF. CDR3 nucleotide sequence: TGTGCCAGCAGCTTAGGGCGAACCGCCGGGGAGCTGTTTTTT.

This clone was seen only a few times. V usage is TRBV29-1 and J usage is TRBJ2-1, with 8 bases matching TRBD2. The CDR3 sequence is 11 residues long. Germline V gene sequence: CDR1 SQVTM, CDR2 ANQGSEA. Losses at the gene ends were 6 bases for V and 9 bases for J; bases not matched to a gene: 4. Here the CDR3 DNA reads TGCAGCGTCAGCGGGAGCGGTGAGCAGTTCTTC. Its translation is CSVSGSGEQFF.

The chain is built from TRBV29-1 and TRBJ2-7, with a weak D call TRBD1 (7 bases). The CDR3 is made up of 12 amino acids. Deletions cut 6 bases from V and 5 bases from J, with 14 bases between. Germline V gene lookup returns CDR1 SQVTM and CDR2 ANQGSEA. The CDR3 protein is CSVRQGGNEQYF. DNA for the CDR3: TGCAGCGTCCGACAGGGAGGAAACGAGCAGTACTTC.

The rearrangement uses TRBV29-1 and TRBJ2-1, with 8 bases aligning to TRBD2. J was trimmed by 7 bases and V by 6 bases; bases with no gene match: 8. This CDR3 is 13 amino acids long. Per the germline V gene, CDR1 is SQVTM and CDR2 is ANQGSEA. The CDR3 region is CSVGPTSANEQFF. CDR3 coding DNA: TGCAGCGTCGGCCCGACTAGCGCGAATGAGCAGTTCTTC.